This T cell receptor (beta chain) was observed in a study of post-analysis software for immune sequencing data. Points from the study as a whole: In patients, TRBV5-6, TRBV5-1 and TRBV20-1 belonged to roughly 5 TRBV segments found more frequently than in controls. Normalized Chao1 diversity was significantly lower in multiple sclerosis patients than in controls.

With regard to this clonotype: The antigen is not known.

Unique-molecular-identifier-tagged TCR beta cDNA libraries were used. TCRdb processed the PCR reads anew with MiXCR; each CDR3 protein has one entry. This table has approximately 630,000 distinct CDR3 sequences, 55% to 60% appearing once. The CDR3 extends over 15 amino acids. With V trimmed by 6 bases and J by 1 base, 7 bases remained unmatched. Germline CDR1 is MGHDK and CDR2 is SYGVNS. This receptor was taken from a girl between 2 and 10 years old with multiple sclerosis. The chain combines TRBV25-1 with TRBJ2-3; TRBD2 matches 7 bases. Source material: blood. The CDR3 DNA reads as TGTGCCAGCAGGGTAGGGAGGGTACGCACAGATACGCAGTATTTT. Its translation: CASRVGRVRTDTQYF.